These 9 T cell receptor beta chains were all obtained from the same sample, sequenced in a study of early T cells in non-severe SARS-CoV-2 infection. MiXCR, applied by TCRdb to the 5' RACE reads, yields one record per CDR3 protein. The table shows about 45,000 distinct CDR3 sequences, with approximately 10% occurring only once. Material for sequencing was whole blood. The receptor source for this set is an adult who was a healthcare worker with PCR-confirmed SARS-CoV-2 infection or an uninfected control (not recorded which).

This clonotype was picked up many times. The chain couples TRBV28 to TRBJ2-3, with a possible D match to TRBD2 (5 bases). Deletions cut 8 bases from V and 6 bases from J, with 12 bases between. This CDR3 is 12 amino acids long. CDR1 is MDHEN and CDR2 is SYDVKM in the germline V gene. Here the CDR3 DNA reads TGTGCCAGCTGTGGGAGCCCCGATACGCAGTATTTT. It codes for CASCGSPDTQYF.

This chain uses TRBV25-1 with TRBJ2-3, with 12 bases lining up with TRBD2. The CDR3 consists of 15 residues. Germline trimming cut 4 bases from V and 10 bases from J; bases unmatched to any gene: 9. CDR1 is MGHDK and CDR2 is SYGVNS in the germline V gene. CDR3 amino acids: CASSGPGTSGLAQYF. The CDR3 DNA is TGTGCCAGCAGTGGCCCAGGGACTAGCGGGCTCGCGCAGTATTTT.

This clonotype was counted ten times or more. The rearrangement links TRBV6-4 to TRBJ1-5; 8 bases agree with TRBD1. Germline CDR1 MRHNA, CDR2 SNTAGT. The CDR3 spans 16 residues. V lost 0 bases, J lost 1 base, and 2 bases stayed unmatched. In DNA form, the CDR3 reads TGTGCCAGCAGTGACTCGGACAGGGAGAGCAATCAGCCCCAGCATTTT. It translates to CASSDSDRESNQPQHF.

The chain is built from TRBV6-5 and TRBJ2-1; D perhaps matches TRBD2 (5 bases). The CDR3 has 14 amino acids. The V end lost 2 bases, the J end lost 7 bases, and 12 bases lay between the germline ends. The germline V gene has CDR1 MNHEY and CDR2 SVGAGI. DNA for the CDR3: TGTGCCAGCAGTTACGCGGGCAGACCTAATGAGCAGTTCTTC. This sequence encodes CASSYAGRPNEQFF.

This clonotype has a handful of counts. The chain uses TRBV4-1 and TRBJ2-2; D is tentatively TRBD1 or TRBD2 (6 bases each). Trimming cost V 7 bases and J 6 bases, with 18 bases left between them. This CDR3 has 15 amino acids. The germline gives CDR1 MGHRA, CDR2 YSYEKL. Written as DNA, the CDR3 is TGCGCCAGCAAGTTTCGGGGGCAGGGGCCCGGGGAGCTGTTTTTT. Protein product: CASKFRGQGPGELFF.

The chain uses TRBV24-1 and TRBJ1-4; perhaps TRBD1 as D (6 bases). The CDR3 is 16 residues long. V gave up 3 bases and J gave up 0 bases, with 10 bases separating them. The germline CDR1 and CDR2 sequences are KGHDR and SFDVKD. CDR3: CATSDGQPATNEKLFF. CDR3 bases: TGTGCCACCAGTGATGGACAGCCTGCAACTAATGAAAAACTGTTTTTT.

CDR3 nucleotide sequence: TGTGCCAGCAGCTTACTCGGTGCGCTTGGAGATACGCAGTATTTT. This gives the protein CASSLLGALGDTQYF. The rearrangement joins TRBV7-3 to TRBJ2-3, with unresolved D. CDR3 length: 15 amino acids. Germline V lookup: CDR1 SGHTA, CDR2 FQGTGA. Deletions cut 2 bases from V and 5 bases from J, with 14 bases between. The full variable domain, completed using reference TRBV7-3 and TRBJ2-3, is GAGVSQTPSNKVTEKGKYVELRCDPISGHTALYWYRQSLGQGPEFLIYFQGTGAADDSGLPNDRFFAVRPEGSVSTLKIQRTERGDSAVYLCASSLLGALGDTQYFGPGTRLTVL.

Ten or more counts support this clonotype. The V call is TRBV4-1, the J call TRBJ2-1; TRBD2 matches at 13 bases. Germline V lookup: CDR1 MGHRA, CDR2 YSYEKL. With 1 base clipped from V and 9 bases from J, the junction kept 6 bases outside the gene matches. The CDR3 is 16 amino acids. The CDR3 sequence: CASSQVRTSGSSEQFF. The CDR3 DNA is TGCGCCAGCAGCCAAGTTCGGACTAGCGGGAGTTCTGAGCAGTTCTTC.

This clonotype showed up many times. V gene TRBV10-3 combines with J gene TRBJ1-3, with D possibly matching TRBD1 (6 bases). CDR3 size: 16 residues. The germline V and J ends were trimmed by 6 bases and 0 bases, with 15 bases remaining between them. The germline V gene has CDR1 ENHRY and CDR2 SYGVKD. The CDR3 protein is CAIRPGTTNSGNTIYF. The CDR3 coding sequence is TGTGCCATCAGGCCAGGGACAACGAACTCTGGAAACACCATATATTTT.